Sequencing of this T cell receptor beta chain was carried out in a study of shared clonotypes between healthy human individuals. Libraries were prepared by immunoSEQ multiplex PCR; TCRdb keeps only in-frame clonotypes and omits some of them. The table records fewer than 100,000 clones, approximately 61% of them present only once. V was cut by 4 bases and J by 4 bases, with 10 bases left in between. CDR3 length: 14 amino acids. Germline assignment: CDR1 LGHNA and CDR2 YNFKEQ. Sequences were obtained from memory CD8+ T cells sorted from blood. The subset denotes: CD45RO+ cells pooled with CCR7-negative TemRA cells. This receptor was obtained from a young man in good health. The V gene is TRBV4-2, the J gene TRBJ1-4; D is uncertain. The CDR3 region has the DNA TGTGCCAGCAGCCCGGACGGGTTTAATGAAAAACTGTTTTTT. Residues: CASSPDGFNEKLFF.